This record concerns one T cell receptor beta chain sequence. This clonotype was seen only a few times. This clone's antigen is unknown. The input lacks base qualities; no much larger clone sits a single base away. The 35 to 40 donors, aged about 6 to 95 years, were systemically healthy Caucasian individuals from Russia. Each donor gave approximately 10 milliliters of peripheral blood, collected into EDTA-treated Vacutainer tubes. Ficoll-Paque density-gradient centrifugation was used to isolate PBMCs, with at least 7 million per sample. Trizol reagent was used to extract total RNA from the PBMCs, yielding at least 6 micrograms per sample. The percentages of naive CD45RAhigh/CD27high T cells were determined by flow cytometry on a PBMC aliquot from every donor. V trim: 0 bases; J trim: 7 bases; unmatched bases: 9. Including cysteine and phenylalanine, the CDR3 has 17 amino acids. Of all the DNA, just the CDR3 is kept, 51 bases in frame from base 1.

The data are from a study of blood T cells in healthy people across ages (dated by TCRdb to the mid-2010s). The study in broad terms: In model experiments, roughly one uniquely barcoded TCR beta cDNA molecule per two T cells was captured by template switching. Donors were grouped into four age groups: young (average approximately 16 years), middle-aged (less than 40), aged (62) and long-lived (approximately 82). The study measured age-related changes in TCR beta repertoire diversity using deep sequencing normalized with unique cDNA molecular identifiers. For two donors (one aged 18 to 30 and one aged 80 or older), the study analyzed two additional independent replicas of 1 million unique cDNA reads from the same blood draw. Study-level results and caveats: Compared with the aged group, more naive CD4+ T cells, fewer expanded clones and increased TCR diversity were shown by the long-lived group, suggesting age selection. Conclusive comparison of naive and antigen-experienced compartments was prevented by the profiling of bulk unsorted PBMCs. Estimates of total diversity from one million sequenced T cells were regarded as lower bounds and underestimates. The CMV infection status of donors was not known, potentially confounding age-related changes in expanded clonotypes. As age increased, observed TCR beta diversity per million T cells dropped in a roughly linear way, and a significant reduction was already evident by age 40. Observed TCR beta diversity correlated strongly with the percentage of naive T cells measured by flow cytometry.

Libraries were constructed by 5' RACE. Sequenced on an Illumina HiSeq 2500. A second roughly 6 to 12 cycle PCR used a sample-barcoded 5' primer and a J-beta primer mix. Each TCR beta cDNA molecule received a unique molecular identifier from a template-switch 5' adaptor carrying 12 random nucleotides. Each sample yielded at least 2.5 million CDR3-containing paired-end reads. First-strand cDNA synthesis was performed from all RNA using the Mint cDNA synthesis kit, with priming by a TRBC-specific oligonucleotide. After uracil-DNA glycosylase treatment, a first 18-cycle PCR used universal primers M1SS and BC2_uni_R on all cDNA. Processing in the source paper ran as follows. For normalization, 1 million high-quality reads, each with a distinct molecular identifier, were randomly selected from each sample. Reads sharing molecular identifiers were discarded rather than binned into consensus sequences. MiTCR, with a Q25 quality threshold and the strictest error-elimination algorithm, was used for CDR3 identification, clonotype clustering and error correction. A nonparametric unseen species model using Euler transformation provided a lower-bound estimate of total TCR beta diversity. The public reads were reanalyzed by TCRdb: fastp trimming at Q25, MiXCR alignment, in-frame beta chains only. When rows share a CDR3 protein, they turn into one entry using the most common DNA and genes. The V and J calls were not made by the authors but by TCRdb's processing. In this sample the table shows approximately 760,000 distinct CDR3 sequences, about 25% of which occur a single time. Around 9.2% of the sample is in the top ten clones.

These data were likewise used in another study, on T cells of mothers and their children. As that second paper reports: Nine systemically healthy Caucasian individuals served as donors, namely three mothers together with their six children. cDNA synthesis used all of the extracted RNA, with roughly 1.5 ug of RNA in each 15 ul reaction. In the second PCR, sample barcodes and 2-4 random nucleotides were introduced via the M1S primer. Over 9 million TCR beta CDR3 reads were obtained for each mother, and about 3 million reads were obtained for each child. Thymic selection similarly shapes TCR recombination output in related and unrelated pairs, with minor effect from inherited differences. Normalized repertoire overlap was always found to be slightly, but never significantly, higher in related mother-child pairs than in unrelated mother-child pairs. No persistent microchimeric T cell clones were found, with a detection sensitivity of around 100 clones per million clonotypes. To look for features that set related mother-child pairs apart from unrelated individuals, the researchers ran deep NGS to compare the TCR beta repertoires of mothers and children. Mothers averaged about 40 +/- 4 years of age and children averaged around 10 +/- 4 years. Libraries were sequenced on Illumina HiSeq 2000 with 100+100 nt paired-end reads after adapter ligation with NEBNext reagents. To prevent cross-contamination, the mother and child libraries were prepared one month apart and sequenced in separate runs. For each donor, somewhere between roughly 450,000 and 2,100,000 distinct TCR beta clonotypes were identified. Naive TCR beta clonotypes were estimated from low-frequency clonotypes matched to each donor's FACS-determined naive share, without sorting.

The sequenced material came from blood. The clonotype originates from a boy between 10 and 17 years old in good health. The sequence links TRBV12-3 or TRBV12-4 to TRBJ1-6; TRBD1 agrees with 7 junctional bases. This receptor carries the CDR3 CASSLARLTGQNSPLHF. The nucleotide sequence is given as TGTGCCAGCAGTTTAGCGCGGTTGACAGGGCAGAATTCACCCCTCCACTTT.